Listed below are T cell receptor beta chains from one sample, sequenced in a study of blood T cell repertoires in COVID-19. TCRdb's table, derived via immunoSEQ multiplex PCR, lists solely in-frame clones and lacks some. There are 270,000 or so clones in the sample; approximately 80% occur only once, and less than 10% lies in the top ten. Sequencing was done on a sample of peripheral blood. The receptors shown here come from a human donor in a cohort sampled during active COVID-19. Each CDR3 is given with its conserved first and last residue. A D gene is named only where the DNA matches it firmly.

V	J	D	DNA	CDR3
TRBV28	TRBJ1-2	TRBD1	TGTGCCAGCAGTAAACGGGACAGGGGGCGCGATGGCTACACCTTC	CASSKRDRGRDGYTF
TRBV18	TRBJ2-7	TRBD1	TGTGCCAGCTCACCAACTGGGGACAGCTACGAGCAGTACTTC	CASSPTGDSYEQYF
TRBV5-1	TRBJ2-5	TRBD2	TGCGCCAGCAGCTTGGGACTAGCGGGAGGAGGAGAGACCCAGTACTTC	CASSLGLAGGGETQYF
TRBV5-1	TRBJ2-2	TRBD2	TGCGCCAGCAGCTTCGGACTAGAAGCGAACACCGGGGAGCTGTTTTTT	CASSFGLEANTGELFF
TRBV28	TRBJ1-2	TRBD1	TGTGCCAGCAGACGGACAGGGCTTTATGGCTACACCTTC	CASRRTGLYGYTF
TRBV7-2	TRBJ2-2	TRBD2	TGTGCCAGCAGCTTACTCGCGGGGGGCCCCACCGGGGAGCTGTTTTTT	CASSLLAGGPTGELFF
TRBV4-2	TRBJ2-3	.	TGTGCCAGCAGCCAAGAAGGGCCGGGGAGCGCGGGGAGTTCAGATACGCAGTATTTT	CASSQEGPGSAGSSDTQYF
TRBV5-1	TRBJ2-1	TRBD2	TGCGCCAGCAGCTTAAAGGCGGGAGTTATTGAGCAGTTCTTC	CASSLKAGVIEQFF
TRBV28	TRBJ2-7	TRBD2	TGTGCCAGCAGCCCCAGATTGGCTAGCGGGATGTACGAGCAGTACTTC	CASSPRLASGMYEQYF
TRBV7-9	TRBJ1-1	TRBD1	TGTGCCAGCAGCTTAGGGACAGGGGTTACTGAAGCTTTCTTT	CASSLGTGVTEAFF